The 32 T cell receptor beta chains below come from one sample, sequenced in a study of breast tumors, draining lymph nodes, adjacent tissues. Breast cancer patients provided tissue from their axillary draining lymph nodes. TCRdb reprocessed the multiplex PCR reads via MiXCR and lists one record per CDR3 protein. The sample consists of nearly 110,000 distinct CDR3 sequences, roughly 29% of them appearing once. Sequencing input: axillary lymph node tissue. The receptors derive from a female donor with breast cancer. Some clones in this sample may be carry-over from other donors' samples.

This clonotype was detected many times. The chain has TRBV14 and TRBJ2-2; D gene unclear. V lost 1 base and J 3 bases, leaving 6 bases between the germline ends. From germline, CDR1 is SGHDN and CDR2 FVKESK. The length of the CDR3 is 14 residues. The CDR3 sequence is CASSQGSYTGELFF. The CDR3 DNA follows: TGTGCCAGCAGCCAAGGCAGCTACACCGGGGAGCTGTTTTTT.

This clonotype was seen a few times. This sequence may be a read error, since a much larger clone differs from it by one base. V and J are TRBV13 and TRBJ2-7; tentatively, D is TRBD2 (6 bases). Germline loops: CDR1 PRHDT, CDR2 FYEKMQ (reference sequence). Trimming took off 2 bases at V and 2 bases at J, with 10 bases between the two ends. The length of the CDR3 is 14 residues. The CDR3 reads CASSLHGSTYEQYF. As DNA, the CDR3 is TGTGCCAGCAGCTTACACGGGAGCACCTACGAGCAGTACTTC.

This clonotype appeared a single time. A junction end diverges from the germline sequence, so it may reflect a read error. The rearrangement uses TRBV20-1 and TRBJ2-1; D possibly corresponds to TRBD1 (9 bases). Germline V gene lookup returns CDR1 DFQATT and CDR2 SNEGSKA (reference sequence). The CDR3 length is 15 residues. In DNA, the CDR3 is TGCAGTGCTAGAGATGTATCGGGAGGGTCGGACAGGGGATCCTTC. It encodes CSARDVSGGSDRGSF.

In this sample, this clonotype turned up once. This chain uses TRBV20-1 with TRBJ1-6; D remains unclear. Deletions cut 3 bases from V and 8 bases from J, with 8 bases between. The CDR3 loop spans 12 amino acids. From germline, CDR1 is DFQATT and CDR2 SNEGSKA (reference sequence). CDR3 protein: CSASAGDSPLHF. DNA of the CDR3: TGCAGTGCTAGCGCAGGAGATTCACCCCTCCACTTT.

Comments on this clonotype: This may be a read error: a much more frequent sequence differs by one nucleotide. This chain links TRBV4-2 with TRBJ2-3; 10 nucleotides line up with TRBD2. Germline V gives CDR1 LGHNA, CDR2 YNFKEQ. The V and J ends lost 4 bases and 5 bases, in that order; junction bases with no gene match: 9. The CDR3 spans 16 residues. CDR3 loop: CASSPHNSGREDTQYF. Written as DNA, the CDR3 is TGTGCCAGCAGCCCACACAACAGCGGGAGGGAAGATACGCAGTATTTT.

This clonotype was seen ten or more times. J is TRBJ1-3 and V is TRBV9; D not resolved. The CDR3 spans 16 residues. The germline gives CDR1 SGDLS, CDR2 YYNGEE. Trimming took 2 bases from V and 0 from J, leaving 12 bases between them. This CDR3 reads CASSVRPQTSGNTIYF. The CDR3 nucleotides are TGTGCCAGCAGCGTCCGTCCCCAAACCTCTGGAAACACCATATATTTT.

This clonotype has at least ten counts. This chain links TRBV2 with TRBJ1-4, with a possible D match to TRBD1 (6 bases). The V end was cut by 8 bases, the J end by 8 bases, with 15 bases between. The CDR3 contains 13 residues. From germline, CDR1 is SNHLY and CDR2 FYNNEI. The CDR3 region is CASGGTLSEKLFF. As DNA, the CDR3 is TGTGCCAGCGGGGGGACATTAAGCGAAAAACTGTTTTTT.

The chain carries TRBV20-1 and TRBJ1-2; D is unclear. Germline V CDR1 and CDR2: DFQATT, SNEGSKA (reference sequence). Trimming pared 4 bases from V and 5 bases from J, leaving 23 bases between. This CDR3 has 16 residues. The CDR3 here is CSATSPMSWVNYGYTF. As DNA, the CDR3 is TGCAGTGCTACCTCCCCGATGAGTTGGGTCAATTATGGCTACACCTTC.

This clonotype showed up many times. The rearrangement links TRBV28 to TRBJ2-1; D may be TRBD1 (5 bases). The CDR3 sequence is 16 residues long. CDR1 and CDR2 (germline): MDHEN, SYDVKM. The V end was cut by 6 bases, the J end by 5 bases, with 20 bases between. For the CDR3, the DNA is TGTGCCAGCAGCCGGGCAGGGATCGGTACTGACAATGAGCAGTTCTTC. Protein: CASSRAGIGTDNEQFF.

This clonotype was seen a handful of times. Given a much more abundant clone one base away, this may be a read error. This chain links TRBV12-3 or TRBV12-4 with TRBJ2-1; D could derive from TRBD1 or TRBD2 (5 bases each). Trimming removed 3 bases at V and 5 bases at J, with 14 bases between. The CDR3 covers 15 residues. CDR3 protein: CASSFVGGGNNEQFF. The DNA of the CDR3 is TGTGCCAGCAGTTTCGTGGGTGGGGGTAACAATGAGCAGTTCTTC.

This clonotype showed up just a few times. This may arise from a read error, as a much more abundant clone is one base away. The V and J genes are TRBV25-1 and TRBJ2-5, with 7 bases fitting TRBD2. CDR3 length: 14 amino acids. V dropped 8 bases and J dropped 4; count of bases not matched to a gene: 10. Germline CDR1 is MGHDK and CDR2 is SYGVNS. The CDR3 sequence: CASGKSGGGETQYF. CDR3 coding DNA: TGTGCCAGCGGAAAATCTGGGGGGGGAGAGACCCAGTACTTC.

A note on this clonotype: One end of the junction varies from germline; a read error may be responsible. The chain recombines TRBV7-7 with TRBJ2-6, with D possibly being TRBD1 or TRBD2 (6 bases each). Germline V CDR1 and CDR2: SSHAT, FNYEAQ (reference sequence). The CDR3 has 16 amino acids. For the CDR3, the DNA is TGTGCTAGCAGCCCCGAGGGGGGCCCTGGGGCCAACGTCCTGACTTTC. It yields the protein CASSPEGGPGANVLTF. The entire variable domain, with the rest obtained from reference TRBV7-7 and TRBJ2-6, is as follows: GAGVSQSPRYKVTKRGQDVTLRCDPISSHATLYWYQQALGQGPEFLTYFNYEAQPDKSGLPSDRFSAERPEGSISTLTIQRTEQRDSAMYRCASSPEGGPGANVLTFGAGSRLTVL.

This clonotype occurred a few times. Being one base from a much bigger clone, this may be a read error. The CDR3 loop reads CSASGGSQSTQPQHF. The DNA of the CDR3 is TGCAGTGCTAGTGGGGGAAGCCAAAGCACTCAGCCCCAGCATTTT. The chain is built from TRBV20-1 and TRBJ1-5; perhaps TRBD1 as D (5 bases). Per the germline V gene, CDR1 is DFQATT and CDR2 is SNEGSKA (reference sequence). The CDR3 runs 15 residues.

This clonotype has at least ten counts. J is TRBJ2-1 and V is TRBV10-3, with D perhaps TRBD2 (5 bases). Trimming removed 3 bases at V and 4 bases at J, with 7 bases between. The V gene's germline CDR1 is ENHRY and CDR2 SYGVKD. The CDR3 totals 13 residues. The CDR3 reads CAISESGYNEQFF. The DNA of the CDR3 is TGTGCCATCAGTGAAAGCGGATACAATGAGCAGTTCTTC.

V and J are TRBV2 and TRBJ1-2; no reliable D call. The CDR3 sequence is 11 residues long. V was pared by 7 bases and J by 11 bases, with 14 bases between. Germline lookup yields CDR1 SNHLY and CDR2 FYNNEI. As DNA, the CDR3 is TGTGCCAGCATGGGTGTGGACGGTTACACCTTC. Residues: CASMGVDGYTF.

As concerns this clonotype: With a much larger clone just one base away, this may be a read error. This chain connects TRBV20-1 to TRBJ2-1; 13 bases are a match to TRBD2. Germline V lookup: CDR1 DFQATT, CDR2 SNEGSKA (reference sequence). J lost 2 bases, V lost 4 bases, and 5 bases had no gene match. CDR3 size: 16 residues. This CDR3 reads CSATGGTSGAYNEQFF. DNA of the CDR3: TGCAGTGCTACCGGCGGGACTAGCGGGGCCTACAATGAGCAGTTCTTC.

As concerns this clonotype: A much larger clone lies a single base off, so this may be a read error. The rearrangement uses TRBV5-6 and TRBJ2-2; D is uncertain. The CDR3 spans 16 residues. Trimming shortened V by 0 bases and J by 3 bases, and 12 bases separated the two germline ends. Per the germline V gene, CDR1 is SGHDT and CDR2 is YYEEEE. CDR3 amino acids: CASSLANTAYTGELFF. The CDR3 DNA is TGTGCCAGCAGCTTGGCGAACACGGCTTACACCGGGGAGCTGTTTTTT.

This clonotype has ten or more counts. The chain is built from TRBV7-9 and TRBJ2-2; the D is unclear. Trimming took off 7 bases at V and 0 bases at J, with 6 bases between the two ends. The CDR3 has 13 residues. Germline-derived CDR1 and CDR2 are SEHNR and FQNEAQ (reference sequence). The CDR3 loop reads CASTKTNTGELFF. As DNA, the CDR3 is TGTGCCAGCACGAAAACGAACACCGGGGAGCTGTTTTTT.

V is TRBV7-8 and J is TRBJ2-3, with TRBD2 matching over 10 bases. This CDR3 has 16 residues. Per the germline V gene, CDR1 is SGHVS and CDR2 is FQNEAQ. The ends lost 5 bases at V and 11 bases at J; junction bases unmatched: 16. The CDR3 is CASSPSRKRGGHEQYF. In nucleotides, the CDR3 is TGTGCCAGCAGCCCGTCGAGGAAGCGGGGGGGCCATGAGCAGTATTTT.

This clonotype was counted ten times or more. V gene TRBV7-2 combines with J gene TRBJ1-2, with TRBD1 identical over 7 bases. CDR1 SGHTA and CDR2 FQGNSA come from the germline V gene. Trimming cost V 5 bases and J 6 bases; bases outside gene matches: 18. The CDR3 has 17 residues. CDR3 DNA: TGTGCCAGCAGCCTGATACAGGGGACGCTACAACTTGATGGCTACACCTTC. Encoded protein: CASSLIQGTLQLDGYTF.

In the case of this clonotype: Sequence at one end of the junction differs from germline and may be a read error. This chain connects TRBV9 to TRBJ1-1; D unclear. This CDR3 is built from 14 residues. Germline V gene data show CDR1 as SGDLS and CDR2 as YYNGEE. CDR3 protein: CASSVDVMNTEASF. Written as DNA, the CDR3 is TGTGCCAGCAGCGTAGATGTCATGAACACTGAAGCTTCCTTT.

This clonotype was counted many times. J is TRBJ2-2 and V is TRBV2, with 8 bases matching TRBD2. V was pared by 10 bases and J by 2 bases, with 6 bases of the junction left unmatched. This CDR3 contains 14 residues. Looked up from germline, CDR1 is SNHLY and CDR2 is FYNNEI. CDR3 coding DNA: TGTGCCAAAACTAGCGGACCCAACACCGGGGAGCTGTTTTTT. Its protein is CAKTSGPNTGELFF. Combining the CDR3 with reference TRBV2 and TRBJ2-2 gives the whole variable domain EPEVTQTPSHQVTQMGQEVILRCVPISNHLYFYWYRQILGQKVEFLVSFYNNEISEKSEIFDDQFSVERPDGSNFTLKIRSTKLEDSAMYFCAKTSGPNTGELFFGEGSRLTVL.

This clonotype has a count of ten or more. The V gene is TRBV20-1, the J gene TRBJ2-1; 9 nucleotides match TRBD2. Germline V CDR1 and CDR2: DFQATT, SNEGSKA (reference sequence). V was pared by 6 bases and J by 14 bases, with 8 bases of the junction left unmatched. This CDR3 has 11 amino acids. The CDR3 reads CSATALAGEFF. CDR3 nucleotides: TGCAGTGCAACCGCACTAGCGGGTGAGTTCTTC.

This clonotype has a handful of counts. The V call is TRBV6-1, the J call TRBJ2-1; no clear D. Germline V CDR1 and CDR2: MNHNS, SASEGT. The V gene lost 5 bases and the J gene lost 2 bases, with 13 bases spanning the gap. The CDR3 sequence is 15 residues long. The CDR3 DNA reads TGTGCCAGCAGTCAGTCAGCGTCCCCCTACAATGAGCAGTTCTTC. Protein product: CASSQSASPYNEQFF.

This clonotype was observed at least ten times. A read error is possible here, since a much larger clone lies one base away. The rearrangement joins TRBV20-1 to TRBJ1-2; possible D gene TRBD1, 5 bases. The germline CDR1 and CDR2 sequences are DFQATT and SNEGSKA (reference sequence). V dropped 0 bases and J dropped 10 bases, with 15 bases sitting between them. This CDR3 contains 13 residues. In DNA, the CDR3 is TGCAGTGCTAGAGATCCGGGGGTGGGTGCCTACACCTTC. This translates into CSARDPGVGAYTF.

This clonotype was detected ten times or more. Sequence at one end of the junction differs from germline and may be a read error. This chain joins TRBV6-6 and TRBJ2-7; weak D call: TRBD1 (5 bases). Germline V CDR1 and CDR2: MNHNY, SVGAGI (reference sequence). This CDR3 has 14 amino acids. The CDR3 reads CASSHSKDTYEQYF. CDR3 sequence (DNA): TGTGCCAGCAGTCACTCGAAGGACACCTACGAGCAGTACTTC.

This clonotype has ten or more counts. The chain couples TRBV4-1 to TRBJ1-5; 10 bases match TRBD1. V trimming: 3 bases; J trimming: 5 bases; junction bases outside the gene matches: 4. CDR1 is MGHRA and CDR2 is YSYEKL in the germline V gene. The CDR3 runs 15 residues. The CDR3 region is CASSQVGQGDQPQHF. The CDR3 region has the DNA TGCGCCAGCAGCCAGGTTGGACAGGGGGATCAGCCCCAGCATTTT.

The chain employs TRBV2 and TRBJ2-2, with D perhaps matching TRBD1 (6 bases). Per germline, CDR1 SNHLY and CDR2 FYNNEI. This CDR3 comprises 14 residues. The CDR3 DNA reads as TGTGCTAGAATCGGGACACATAACACCGGGGAGCTGTTTTTT. Translation: CARIGTHNTGELFF.

This clonotype was seen ten or more times. V usage is TRBV29-1 and J usage is TRBJ1-6, with a weak D call TRBD1 (6 bases). CDR3 length: 13 amino acids. Germline CDR1 is SQVTM and CDR2 is ANQGSEA. The V gene lost 4 bases and the J gene lost 7 bases, with 11 bases spanning the gap. CDR3 nucleotide sequence: TGCAGCGTTGCACAGGGTTTGAATTCACCCCTCCACTTT. Its translation is CSVAQGLNSPLHF.

This clonotype was seen many times. A junction boundary mismatches the germline segment, possibly from a read error. This chain joins TRBV6-5 and TRBJ2-1; no clear D. The CDR3 runs to 13 residues. Germline V CDR1 and CDR2: MNHEY, SVGAGI. CDR3 sequence (DNA): TGTGCCGGCAGTTACTCGGAATACAATGAGCAGTTCTTC. It specifies CAGSYSEYNEQFF.

With regard to this clonotype: Because the CDR3 is missing its conserved closing phenylalanine or tryptophan, this is likely a read error. This sequence joins TRBV7-2 and TRBJ2-1, with D unclear. The CDR3 sequence is 14 residues long. The V and J ends lost 5 bases and 11 bases respectively, with 19 bases between them. CDR1 SGHTA and CDR2 FQGNSA come from the germline V gene. The chain's CDR3 is CASSPRLVGHQQFL. The CDR3, as DNA: TGTGCCAGCAGCCCTAGGTTAGTTGGCCACCAGCAGTTCCTC.

This rearrangement joins TRBV20-1 to TRBJ1-2; D is ambiguous. Between the trimmed V and J ends, which lost 3 bases and 2 bases, there was a span of 10 bases. Per germline, CDR1 DFQATT and CDR2 SNEGSKA (reference sequence). The CDR3 is 13 residues long. CDR3 sequence reads: CSASGMGNYGYTF. In DNA form, the CDR3 reads TGCAGTGCTAGCGGAATGGGGAACTATGGCTACACCTTC.